The present T cell receptor beta chain was sequenced within a study of vaccination effects on CD4 cells after COVID-19. V dropped 0 bases and J dropped 5 bases, with 11 bases sitting between them. From germline, CDR1 is LGHNA and CDR2 YNFKEQ. This CDR3 has 15 residues. TCRdb's table, derived via immunoSEQ multiplex PCR, lists solely in-frame clones and lacks some. The sample holds around 47,000 clones; 65% to 70% are singletons and the top ten take roughly 30%. Overall study findings and caveats: New vaccine-induced clones made up most post-vaccine spike-reactive clones in convalescents.

Comment on this clone: Its antigen is unknown.

ViraFEST assay sequencing came after antigen-specific CD4+ T cells were expanded with viral peptide pools. Following 10 days of culture, CD4+ T cells were isolated. SARS-CoV-2 infection was confirmed by PCR in the person between March and December 2020. The TCR comes from a human donor who had a prior SARS-CoV-2 infection. The sequences come from CD4+ T cells from PBMCs cultured with a peptide pool, collected before COVID-19 vaccination. The V gene is TRBV4-2, the J gene TRBJ1-5; a weak D match, TRBD1 (5 bases). The CDR3 reads CASSQDGQGYQPQHF. CDR3 bases: TGTGCCAGCAGCCAAGATGGCCAGGGCTATCAGCCCCAGCATTTT.